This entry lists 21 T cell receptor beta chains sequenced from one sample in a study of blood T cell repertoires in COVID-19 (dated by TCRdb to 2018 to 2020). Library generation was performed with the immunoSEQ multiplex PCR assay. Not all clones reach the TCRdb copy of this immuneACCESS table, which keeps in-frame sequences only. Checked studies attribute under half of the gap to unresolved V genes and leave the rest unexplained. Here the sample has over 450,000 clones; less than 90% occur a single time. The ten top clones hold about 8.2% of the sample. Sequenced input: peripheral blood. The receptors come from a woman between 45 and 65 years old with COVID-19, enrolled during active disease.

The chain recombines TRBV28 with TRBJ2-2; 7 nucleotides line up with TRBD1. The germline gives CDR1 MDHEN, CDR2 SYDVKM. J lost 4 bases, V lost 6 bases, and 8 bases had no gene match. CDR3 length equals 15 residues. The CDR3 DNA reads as TGTGCCAGCAGAACGACAGGGCTTGGCACCGGGGAGCTGTTTTTT. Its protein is CASRTTGLGTGELFF. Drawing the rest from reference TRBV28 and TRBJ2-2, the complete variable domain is DVKVTQSSRYLVKRTGEKVFLECVQDMDHENMFWYRQDPGLGLRLIYFSYDVKMKEKGDIPEGYSVSREKKERFSLILESASTNQTSMYLCASRTTGLGTGELFFGEGSRLTVL.

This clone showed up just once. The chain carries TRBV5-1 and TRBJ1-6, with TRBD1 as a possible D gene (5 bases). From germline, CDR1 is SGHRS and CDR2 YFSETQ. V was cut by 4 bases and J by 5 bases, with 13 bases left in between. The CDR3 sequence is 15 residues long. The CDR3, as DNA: TGCGCCAGCAGCCCCAGGGAAGGGGATAATTCACCCCTCCACTTT. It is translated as CASSPREGDNSPLHF.

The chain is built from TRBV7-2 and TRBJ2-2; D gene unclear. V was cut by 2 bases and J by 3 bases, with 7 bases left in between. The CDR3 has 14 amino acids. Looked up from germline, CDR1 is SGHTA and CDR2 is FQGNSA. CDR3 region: CASSLQKYTGELFF. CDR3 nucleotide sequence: TGTGCCAGCAGCTTACAGAAATACACCGGGGAGCTGTTTTTT.

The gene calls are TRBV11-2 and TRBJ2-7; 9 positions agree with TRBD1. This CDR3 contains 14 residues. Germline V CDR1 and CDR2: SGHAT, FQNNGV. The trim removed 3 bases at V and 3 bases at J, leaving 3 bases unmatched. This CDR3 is CASSFRDRDYEQYF. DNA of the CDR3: TGTGCCAGCAGCTTCCGGGACAGGGACTACGAGCAGTACTTC. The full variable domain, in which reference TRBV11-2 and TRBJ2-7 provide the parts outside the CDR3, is EAGVAQSPRYKIIEKRQSVAFWCNPISGHATLYWYQQILGQGPKLLIQFQNNGVVDDSQLPKDRFSAERLKGVDSTLKIQPAKLEDSAVYLCASSFRDRDYEQYFGPGTRLTVT.

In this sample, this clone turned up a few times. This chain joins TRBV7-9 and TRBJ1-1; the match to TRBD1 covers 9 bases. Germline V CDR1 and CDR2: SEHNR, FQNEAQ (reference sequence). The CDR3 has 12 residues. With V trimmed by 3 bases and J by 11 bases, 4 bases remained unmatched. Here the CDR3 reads CASSFEQGAAFF. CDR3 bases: TGTGCCAGCAGCTTTGAACAGGGGGCGGCTTTCTTT.

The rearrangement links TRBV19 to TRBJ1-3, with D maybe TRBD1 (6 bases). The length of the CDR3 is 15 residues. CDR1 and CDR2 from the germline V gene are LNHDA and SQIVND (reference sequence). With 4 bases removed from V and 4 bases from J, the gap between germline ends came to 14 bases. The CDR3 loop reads CASSKTPGEGNTIYF. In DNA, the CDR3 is TGTGCCAGTAGTAAGACCCCAGGGGAAGGAAACACCATATATTTT.

For the CDR3, the DNA is TGTGCCACCAGCAGAGGAAACAGGGGAATAGATACGCAGTATTTT. Translation gives CATSRGNRGIDTQYF. The chain couples TRBV15 to TRBJ2-3; 7 bases are shared with TRBD1. Trimming cost V 1 base and J 5 bases; bases outside gene matches: 6. CDR3 size: 15 residues. From germline, CDR1 is LNHNV and CDR2 YYDKDF (reference sequence).

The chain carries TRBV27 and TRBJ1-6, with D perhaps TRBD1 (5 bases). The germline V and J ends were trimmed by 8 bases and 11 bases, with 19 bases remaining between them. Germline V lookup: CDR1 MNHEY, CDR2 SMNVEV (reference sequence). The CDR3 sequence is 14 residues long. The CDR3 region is CASGFDGGNTPLHF. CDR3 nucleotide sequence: TGTGCCAGCGGGTTTGACGGGGGGAATACACCCCTCCACTTT.

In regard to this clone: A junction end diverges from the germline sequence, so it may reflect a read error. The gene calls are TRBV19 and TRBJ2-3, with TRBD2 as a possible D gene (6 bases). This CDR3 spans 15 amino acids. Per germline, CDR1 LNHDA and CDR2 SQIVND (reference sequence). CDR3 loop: CASTPEGASTATQYF. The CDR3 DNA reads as TGTGCCAGTACTCCGGAGGGAGCCAGCACAGCTACGCAGTATTTT.

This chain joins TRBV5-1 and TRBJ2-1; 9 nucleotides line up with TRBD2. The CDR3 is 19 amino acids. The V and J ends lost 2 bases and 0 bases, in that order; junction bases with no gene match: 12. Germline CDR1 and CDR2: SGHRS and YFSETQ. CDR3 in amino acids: CASSFATSGSMSSYNEQFF. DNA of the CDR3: TGCGCCAGCAGCTTCGCGACTAGCGGATCTATGAGCTCCTACAATGAGCAGTTCTTC.

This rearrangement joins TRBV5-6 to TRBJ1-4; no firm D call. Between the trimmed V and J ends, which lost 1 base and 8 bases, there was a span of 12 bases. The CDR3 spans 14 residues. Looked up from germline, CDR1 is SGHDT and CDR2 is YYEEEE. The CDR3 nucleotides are TGTGCCAGCAGCTTGCCGGGGAGAGAAGAAAAACTGTTTTTT. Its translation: CASSLPGREEKLFF. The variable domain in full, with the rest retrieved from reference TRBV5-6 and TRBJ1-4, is DAGVTQSPTHLIKTRGQQVTLRCSPKSGHDTVSWYQQALGQGPQFIFQYYEEEERQRGNFPDRFSGHQFPNYSSELNVNALLLGDSALYLCASSLPGREEKLFFGSGTQLSVL.

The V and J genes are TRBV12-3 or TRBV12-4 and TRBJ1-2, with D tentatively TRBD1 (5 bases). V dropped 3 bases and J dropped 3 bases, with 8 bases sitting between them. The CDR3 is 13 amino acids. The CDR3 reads CASSLPGDYGYTF. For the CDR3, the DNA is TGTGCCAGCAGTTTGCCGGGGGACTATGGCTACACCTTC.

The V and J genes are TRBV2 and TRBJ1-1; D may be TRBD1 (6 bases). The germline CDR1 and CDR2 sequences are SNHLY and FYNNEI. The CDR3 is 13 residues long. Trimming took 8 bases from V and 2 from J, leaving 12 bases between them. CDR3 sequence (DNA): TGTGCCAGCTTCAGGGGACCTAACACTGAAGCTTTCTTT. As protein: CASFRGPNTEAFF.

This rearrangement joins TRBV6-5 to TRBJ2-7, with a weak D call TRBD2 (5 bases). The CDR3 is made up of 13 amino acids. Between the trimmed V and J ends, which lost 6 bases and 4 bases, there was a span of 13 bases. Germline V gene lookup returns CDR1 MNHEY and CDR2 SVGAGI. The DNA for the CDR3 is TGTGCCAGCAGCCGCGGGCCGGGTTACGAGCAGTACTTC. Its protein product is CASSRGPGYEQYF.

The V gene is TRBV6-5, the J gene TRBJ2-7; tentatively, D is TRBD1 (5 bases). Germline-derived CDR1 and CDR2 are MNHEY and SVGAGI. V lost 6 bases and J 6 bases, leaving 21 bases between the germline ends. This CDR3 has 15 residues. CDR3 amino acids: CASRRTPLNGIEQYF. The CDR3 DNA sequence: TGTGCCAGCAGACGGACACCCCTCAATGGGATCGAGCAGTACTTC.

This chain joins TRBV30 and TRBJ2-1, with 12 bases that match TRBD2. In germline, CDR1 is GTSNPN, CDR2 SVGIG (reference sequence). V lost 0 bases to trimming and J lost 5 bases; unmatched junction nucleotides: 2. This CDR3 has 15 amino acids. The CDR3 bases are TGTGCCTGGAGTGTACTAGCGGGGGGTCACAATGAGCAGTTCTTC. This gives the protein CAWSVLAGGHNEQFF.

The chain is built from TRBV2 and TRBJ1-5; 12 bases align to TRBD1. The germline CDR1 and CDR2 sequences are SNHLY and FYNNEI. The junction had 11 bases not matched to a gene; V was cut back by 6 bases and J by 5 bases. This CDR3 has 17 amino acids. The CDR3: CASRTTGQGASDQPQHF. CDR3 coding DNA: TGTGCCAGCAGAACGACGGGACAGGGGGCGAGCGATCAGCCCCAGCATTTT.

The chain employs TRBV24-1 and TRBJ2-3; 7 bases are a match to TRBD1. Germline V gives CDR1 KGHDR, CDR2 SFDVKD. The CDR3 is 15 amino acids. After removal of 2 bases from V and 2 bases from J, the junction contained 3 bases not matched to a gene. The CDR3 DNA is TGTGCCACCAGTGATTCCGGGACAGCCACAGATACGCAGTATTTT. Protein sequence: CATSDSGTATDTQYF.

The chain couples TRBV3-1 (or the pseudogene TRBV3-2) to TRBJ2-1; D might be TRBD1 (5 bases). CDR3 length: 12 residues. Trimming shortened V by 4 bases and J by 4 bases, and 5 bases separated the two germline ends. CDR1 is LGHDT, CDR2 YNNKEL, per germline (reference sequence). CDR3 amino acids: CASSRQYNEQFF. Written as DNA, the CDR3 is TGTGCCAGCAGCCGACAGTACAATGAGCAGTTCTTC.

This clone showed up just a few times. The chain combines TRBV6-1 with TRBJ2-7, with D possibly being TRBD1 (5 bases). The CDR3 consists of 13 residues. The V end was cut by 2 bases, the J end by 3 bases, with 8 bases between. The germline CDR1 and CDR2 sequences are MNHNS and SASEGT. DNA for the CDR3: TGTGCCAGCAGTGAATGGGGCGGCTACGAGCAGTACTTC. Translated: CASSEWGGYEQYF.

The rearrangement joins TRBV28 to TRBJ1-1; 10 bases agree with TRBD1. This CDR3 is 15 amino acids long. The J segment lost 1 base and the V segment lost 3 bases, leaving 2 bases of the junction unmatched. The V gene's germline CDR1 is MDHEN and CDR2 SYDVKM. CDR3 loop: CASSFGDRGNTEAFF. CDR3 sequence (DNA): TGTGCCAGCAGTTTTGGGGACAGGGGGAACACTGAAGCTTTCTTT.